The sequence of this T cell receptor beta chain was determined in a study of CD8 T cells in Susac syndrome. Random hexamers served to reverse transcribe roughly 0.45 to 1 ug RNA. With immunoSEQ multiplex PCR, TCR beta CDR3 was amplified across 54 Vbeta and 13 Jbeta. TCRdb ran MiXCR on the immunoSEQ multiplex PCR reads and lists one entry per CDR3 protein. The table records roughly 110,000 distinct CDR3 sequences, 94% of them present only once. Germline values: CDR1 SGHAT, CDR2 FQNNGV. The V segment lost 4 bases and the J segment 0 bases; nucleotides outside the gene matches: 2. The CDR3 sequence is 16 residues long.

The TCR originated in a human donor with Susac syndrome. The chain joins TRBV11-2 to TRBJ2-5; the match to TRBD2 covers 13 bases. The sequenced sample consisted of CD8+ T cells from PBMCs. The DNA of the CDR3 is TGTGCCAGCAGCTCGACTAGCGGGGGGTACCAAGAGACCCAGTACTTC. It encodes CASSSTSGGYQETQYF.